These 27 T cell receptor beta chains were all obtained from the same sample, sequenced in a study of T cell changes during pregnancy in multiple sclerosis. The data were produced by immunoSEQ multiplex PCR, yet TCRdb's version contains in-frame clones alone and is incomplete. The sample lists 75,000 to 95,000 clones, approximately 92% occurring once. The material was peripheral blood, obtained after pregnancy. The source is a female donor with multiple sclerosis, enrolled in a pregnancy study.

The chain recombines TRBV20-1 with TRBJ2-2; tentatively, D is TRBD2 (5 bases). Germline CDR1 and CDR2: DFQATT and SNEGSKA (reference sequence). This CDR3 is built from 11 residues. Trimming took 7 bases from V and 4 from J, leaving 7 bases between them. The chain's CDR3 is CSVGGTGELFF. For the CDR3, the DNA is TGCAGTGTAGGAGGCACCGGGGAGCTGTTTTTT.

The genes are TRBV7-6 and TRBJ2-7, with a possible D match to TRBD2 (5 bases). The germline CDR1 and CDR2 sequences are SGHVS and FNYEAQ. The CDR3 runs to 11 residues. Trimming took 3 bases from V and 5 from J, leaving 5 bases between them. The CDR3 DNA reads as TGTGCCAGCAGCTTGGGAGACGAGCAGTACTTC. It yields the protein CASSLGDEQYF.

The CDR3 nucleotides read TGTGCCAGCAGCGTAGCCAGAGACGAAAAACAGGGGACTCTTCTGATGAACACTGAAGCTTTCTTT. Its protein product is CASSVARDEKQGTLLMNTEAFF. The J gene is TRBJ1-1, the V gene TRBV9; 7 bases line up with TRBD1. The germline gives CDR1 SGDLS, CDR2 YYNGEE. The trim removed 0 bases at V and 0 bases at J, leaving 23 bases unmatched. The CDR3 covers 22 residues.

The CDR3: CASSRDTSNYGYTF. The CDR3 coding sequence is TGTGCCAGCAGCAGGGATACCTCTAACTATGGCTACACCTTC. The J gene is TRBJ1-2, the V gene TRBV6-5; possible D gene TRBD1, 5 bases. CDR3 length: 14 residues. V gave up 6 bases and J gave up 0 bases, with 11 bases separating them. CDR1 and CDR2 from the germline V gene are MNHEY and SVGAGI.

This chain uses TRBV7-2 with TRBJ1-1; D is possibly TRBD1 (5 bases). Germline V gives CDR1 SGHTA, CDR2 FQGNSA. V lost 4 bases and J lost 1, with 7 bases in between. This CDR3 is 13 amino acids long. CDR3 nucleotides: TGTGCCAGCAGCTCCGACAGGAACACTGAAGCTTTCTTT. This translates into CASSSDRNTEAFF. The full variable domain, in which reference TRBV7-2 and TRBJ1-1 provide the parts outside the CDR3, is GAGVSQSPSNKVTEKGKDVELRCDPISGHTALYWYRQSLGQGLEFLIYFQGNSAPDKSGLPSDRFSAERTGGSVSTLTIQRTQQEDSAVYLCASSSDRNTEAFFGQGTRLTVV.

The chain is built from TRBV6-5 and TRBJ1-5; 7 bases match TRBD1. The V and J ends lost 6 bases and 6 bases, in that order; junction bases with no gene match: 11. The germline gives CDR1 MNHEY, CDR2 SVGAGI. CDR3 length: 15 residues. The CDR3 nucleotides read TGTGCCAGCAGATCTACAGGGGAAGGATTTCAGCCCCAGCATTTT. This encodes CASRSTGEGFQPQHF.

The CDR3 DNA sequence: TGTGCCAGCAGCGACGGGACAGGGACGGACGAAAAACTGTTTTTT. This translates into CASSDGTGTDEKLFF. This chain joins TRBV9 and TRBJ1-4; 9 positions match TRBD1. V was clipped by 3 bases and J by 8 bases; unmatched bases: 8. The germline V gene encodes CDR1 SGDLS and CDR2 YYNGEE. The CDR3 consists of 15 residues.

The chain uses TRBV10-3 and TRBJ2-1; 7 nucleotides match TRBD2. The CDR3 length is 14 residues. V trimming: 7 bases; J trimming: 4 bases; junction bases outside the gene matches: 7. The V gene's germline CDR1 is ENHRY and CDR2 SYGVKD. The CDR3 region has the DNA TGTGCCATCAAAGGGCTAGCGGATTACAATGAGCAGTTCTTC. Its translation is CAIKGLADYNEQFF.

The chain carries TRBV9 and TRBJ2-1; tentative D call: TRBD1 (6 bases). V was trimmed by 4 bases and J by 5 bases, leaving 13 bases between them. The CDR3 extends over 14 amino acids. The germline V gene encodes CDR1 SGDLS and CDR2 YYNGEE. The CDR3 nucleotides are TGTGCCAGCAGCCCCCGTGGGGGCAACAATGAGCAGTTCTTC. Protein product: CASSPRGGNNEQFF. The variable domain in full, completed from reference TRBV9 and TRBJ2-1, reads DSGVTQTPKHLITATGQRVTLRCSPRSGDLSVYWYQQSLDQGLQFLIQYYNGEERAKGNILERFSAQQFPDLHSELNLSSLELGDSALYFCASSPRGGNNEQFFGPGTRLTVL.

This clone is a singleton in its sample. V and J are TRBV25-1 and TRBJ2-7; the match to TRBD2 covers 7 bases. Unmatched junction bases numbered 2, after V lost 6 bases and J lost 6 bases. This CDR3 has 11 amino acids. Germline-derived CDR1 and CDR2 are MGHDK and SYGVNS. The CDR3 sequence: CASRTSTEQYF. DNA of the CDR3: TGTGCCAGCAGGACTAGCACCGAGCAGTACTTC.

The chain carries TRBV29-1 and TRBJ1-1; 8 bases agree with TRBD1. CDR3 length: 13 amino acids. Germline V CDR1 and CDR2: SQVTM, ANQGSEA. The CDR3 sequence is CSPKAGGSTEAFF. CDR3 nucleotides: TGCAGTCCAAAAGCAGGGGGCTCCACTGAAGCTTTCTTT.

This chain links TRBV25-1 with TRBJ1-5; a weak D match, TRBD1 (6 bases). The germline gives CDR1 MGHDK, CDR2 SYGVNS. V lost 3 bases, J lost 5 bases, and 14 bases lay in between. The CDR3 spans 15 residues. Here the CDR3 DNA reads TGTGCCAGCAGTGATGGATCCCAGGGGTATCAGCCCCAGCATTTT. This encodes CASSDGSQGYQPQHF.

This clone was observed once. This chain connects TRBV6-1 to TRBJ2-3; 9 nucleotides line up with TRBD1. Trimming at V came to 5 bases and at J to 4 bases, leaving 7 bases not matched to a gene. Germline CDR1 MNHNS, CDR2 SASEGT. The CDR3 is made up of 15 amino acids. CDR3 protein: CASSLQGAGADTQYF. The DNA for the CDR3 is TGTGCCAGCAGTCTACAGGGGGCAGGGGCAGATACGCAGTATTTT.

J is TRBJ2-5 and V is TRBV6-4; 11 bases map to TRBD2. V lost 5 bases, J lost 5 bases, and 7 bases stayed unmatched. CDR1 and CDR2 (germline): MRHNA, SNTAGT. There are 15 residues in the CDR3. This CDR3 reads CASSPGLAGRETQYF. For the CDR3, the DNA is TGTGCCAGCAGTCCAGGACTAGCGGGTAGGGAGACCCAGTACTTC.

This chain joins TRBV5-1 and TRBJ2-5; D is uncertain. CDR3 length: 15 residues. The germline V gene has CDR1 SGHRS and CDR2 YFSETQ. V was pared by 0 bases and J by 4 bases, with 13 bases between. The CDR3 bases are TGCGCCAGCAGCTTGGACCCCGGAACTATAGAGACCCAGTACTTC. Amino acid sequence: CASSLDPGTIETQYF.

The V gene is TRBV19, the J gene TRBJ1-5, with 9 positions matching TRBD1. Germline CDR1 and CDR2: LNHDA and SQIVND (reference sequence). The CDR3 runs 15 residues. J lost 5 bases, V lost 8 bases, and 10 bases had no gene match. The CDR3 loop reads CASATSGTGYQPQHF. DNA for the CDR3: TGTGCCAGTGCGACCAGTGGGACAGGGTATCAGCCCCAGCATTTT.

J is TRBJ2-7 and V is TRBV28; 8 positions match TRBD1. Germline loops: CDR1 MDHEN, CDR2 SYDVKM. This CDR3 region has 14 residues. Trimming removed 4 bases from V and 2 bases from J; junction bases left unmatched: 4. CDR3 DNA: TGTGCCAGCAGTTCGGGACAGGCGACCTACGAGCAGTACTTC. Translated: CASSSGQATYEQYF.

CDR3 sequence: CASSQQGSYEQYF. The DNA of the CDR3 is TGTGCCAGCAGCCAACAGGGATCCTACGAGCAGTACTTC. The chain links TRBV7-7 to TRBJ2-7, with D tentatively TRBD1 (6 bases). CDR3 length: 13 residues. Germline loops: CDR1 SSHAT, CDR2 FNYEAQ (reference sequence). The germline V and J ends were trimmed by 5 bases and 1 base, with 9 bases remaining between them. The whole variable domain, remainder taken from reference TRBV7-7 and TRBJ2-7, is GAGVSQSPRYKVTKRGQDVTLRCDPISSHATLYWYQQALGQGPEFLTYFNYEAQPDKSGLPSDRFSAERPEGSISTLTIQRTEQRDSAMYRCASSQQGSYEQYFGPGTRLTVT.

V is TRBV7-9 and J is TRBJ1-6; D is perhaps TRBD1 (6 bases). The V and J ends lost 4 bases and 10 bases respectively, with 14 bases between them. Looked up from germline, CDR1 is SEHNR and CDR2 is FQNEAQ (reference sequence). The CDR3 consists of 14 residues. The CDR3 coding sequence is TGTGCCAGCAGCTCCCAGACAGGTCGCTCACCCCTCCACTTT. Protein: CASSSQTGRSPLHF.

This chain joins TRBV4-2 and TRBJ2-2, with TRBD2 matching 11 bases. The CDR3 sequence is 16 residues long. Germline V CDR1 and CDR2: LGHNA, YNFKEQ. V trimming: 3 bases; J trimming: 1 base; junction bases outside the gene matches: 1. This CDR3 is CASSQGLAENTGELFF. CDR3 DNA sequence: TGTGCCAGCAGCCAGGGACTAGCGGAGAACACCGGGGAGCTGTTTTTT.

This clone was observed once. The genes are TRBV29-1 and TRBJ2-6, with D hard to call. Germline V lookup: CDR1 SQVTM, CDR2 ANQGSEA. The CDR3 extends over 19 amino acids. V gave up 4 bases and J gave up 0 bases, with 22 bases separating them. CDR3 bases: TGCAGCGTTGCGCCCAGGTACGGATCCCCGAGCTCTGGGGCCAACGTCCTGACTTTC. Its translation is CSVAPRYGSPSSGANVLTF. Variable domain in full (rest from reference TRBV29-1 and TRBJ2-6): SAVISQKPSRDICQRGTSLTIQCQVDSQVTMMFWYRQQPGQSLTLIATANQGSEATYESGFVIDKFPISRPNLTFSTLTVSNMSPEDSSIYLCSVAPRYGSPSSGANVLTFGAGSRLTVL.

CDR3 sequence reads: CASSEQGKPSYEQYF. The CDR3 coding sequence is TGTGCCAGCAGTGAACAGGGGAAGCCCTCCTACGAGCAGTACTTC. This chain connects TRBV2 to TRBJ2-7, with D possibly TRBD1 on 6 matching bases. This CDR3 is 15 amino acids long. The V end lost 2 bases, the J end lost 0 bases, and 11 bases lay between the germline ends. Germline CDR1 and CDR2: SNHLY and FYNNEI.

The chain couples TRBV5-1 to TRBJ1-1, with a weak D call TRBD1 (6 bases). The germline V gene encodes CDR1 SGHRS and CDR2 YFSETQ. Between the trimmed V and J ends, which lost 0 bases and 1 base, there was a span of 16 bases. This CDR3 is 17 amino acids long. The CDR3 sequence is CASSLAWAGARNTEAFF. CDR3 bases: TGCGCCAGCAGCTTGGCCTGGGCAGGGGCTAGGAACACTGAAGCTTTCTTT.

J is TRBJ1-1 and V is TRBV28, with TRBD1 matching over 8 bases. CDR1 and CDR2 from the germline V gene are MDHEN and SYDVKM. With V trimmed by 3 bases and J by 1 base, 4 bases remained unmatched. The CDR3 runs to 15 residues. CDR3 sequence: CASSFGTGWNTEAFF. The CDR3, as DNA: TGTGCCAGCAGTTTTGGGACAGGATGGAACACTGAAGCTTTCTTT.

This sequence joins TRBV5-1 and TRBJ2-7; 7 positions agree with TRBD2. Germline lookup yields CDR1 SGHRS and CDR2 YFSETQ. Trimming took 4 bases from V and 9 from J; bases not matched to a gene: 10. This CDR3 is built from 13 residues. The CDR3 is CASSGLAAGGQYF. CDR3 nucleotides: TGCGCCAGCAGCGGGCTAGCGGCCGGGGGGCAGTACTTC.

For this clone: Other nucleotide sequences from this sample produce the same CDR3. V gene TRBV7-2 combines with J gene TRBJ2-3; D is unresolved. The CDR3 has 12 amino acids. Per the germline V gene, CDR1 is SGHTA and CDR2 is FQGNSA. V lost 5 bases and J lost 5, with 8 bases in between. The chain's CDR3 is CASSPSGDTQYF. As DNA, the CDR3 is TGTGCCAGCAGCCCCTCGGGAGATACGCAGTATTTT.

This chain uses TRBV29-1 with TRBJ1-1, with D perhaps TRBD1 (5 bases). The CDR3 is made up of 13 amino acids. Germline CDR1 and CDR2: SQVTM and ANQGSEA. Between the trimmed V and J ends, which lost 4 bases and 2 bases, there was a span of 11 bases. CDR3 in DNA: TGCAGCGTTGGACCGGGACTAAACACTGAAGCTTTCTTT. Protein product: CSVGPGLNTEAFF.